The sequence of this T cell receptor beta chain was determined in a study of blood T cells in healthy people across ages. The CDR3 totals 17 residues. The ends lost 2 bases at V and 8 bases at J; junction bases unmatched: 10. CDR1 is MGHRA and CDR2 is YSYEKL in the germline V gene. About this clonotype: The target antigen is unknown.

With a J-beta primer mix and a sample-barcoded 5' primer, a second PCR ran about 7 to 11 cycles. TCRdb recomputed calls from the 5' RACE reads with MiXCR, one row per CDR3 protein. Altogether 1.4 million to 1.5 million distinct CDR3 sequences are present, around 42% being singletons, with the ten largest covering less than 8%. Each sample yielded at least 6.5 million isolated PBMCs. Study observations and caveats: It was the long-lived donors that had more naive CD4+ cells and higher diversity than aged donors.

V usage is TRBV4-1 and J usage is TRBJ1-4; 11 nucleotides line up with TRBD1. Sample: blood. The origin of this receptor is a woman under 30 in good health. In nucleotides, the CDR3 is TGCGCCAGCAGCCAACCTGGGACAGGGGGATGGGGCGAAAAACTGTTTTTT. Amino acids: CASSQPGTGGWGEKLFF.